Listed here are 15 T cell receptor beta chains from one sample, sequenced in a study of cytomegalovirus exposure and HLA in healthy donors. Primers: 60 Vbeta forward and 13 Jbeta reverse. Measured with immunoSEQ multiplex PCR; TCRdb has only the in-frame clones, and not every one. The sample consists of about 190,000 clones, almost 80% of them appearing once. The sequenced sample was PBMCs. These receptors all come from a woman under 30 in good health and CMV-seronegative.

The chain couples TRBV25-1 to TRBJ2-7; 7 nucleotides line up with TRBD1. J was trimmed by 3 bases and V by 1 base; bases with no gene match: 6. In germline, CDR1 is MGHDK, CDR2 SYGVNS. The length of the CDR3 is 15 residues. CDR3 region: CASSELRGRSYEQYF. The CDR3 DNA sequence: TGTGCCAGCAGTGAATTGAGGGGGCGAAGCTACGAGCAGTACTTC.

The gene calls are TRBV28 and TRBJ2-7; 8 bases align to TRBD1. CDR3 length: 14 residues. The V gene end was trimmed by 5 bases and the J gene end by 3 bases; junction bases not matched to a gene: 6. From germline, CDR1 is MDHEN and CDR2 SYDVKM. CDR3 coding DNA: TGTGCCAGCAGTCTACGACAGGGGAGCTACGAGCAGTACTTC. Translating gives CASSLRQGSYEQYF.

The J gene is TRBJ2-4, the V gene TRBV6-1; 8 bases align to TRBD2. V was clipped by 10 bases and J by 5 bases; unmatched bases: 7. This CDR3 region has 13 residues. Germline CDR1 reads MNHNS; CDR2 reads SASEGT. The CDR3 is CAIPGGYENIQYF. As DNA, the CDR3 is TGTGCCATCCCGGGGGGGTACGAAAACATTCAGTACTTC.

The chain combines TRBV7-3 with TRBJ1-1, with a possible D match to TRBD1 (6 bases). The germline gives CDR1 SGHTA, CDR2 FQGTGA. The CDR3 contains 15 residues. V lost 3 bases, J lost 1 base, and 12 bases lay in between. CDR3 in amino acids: CASSFTGLGNTEAFF. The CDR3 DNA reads TGTGCCAGCAGCTTTACAGGGTTGGGGAACACTGAAGCTTTCTTT.

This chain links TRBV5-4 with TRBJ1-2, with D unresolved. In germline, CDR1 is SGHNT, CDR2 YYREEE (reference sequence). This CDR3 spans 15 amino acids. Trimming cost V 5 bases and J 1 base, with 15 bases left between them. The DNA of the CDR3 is TGTGCCAGCAGTCTGAGTCGCACCCTTAACTATGGCTACACCTTC. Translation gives CASSLSRTLNYGYTF. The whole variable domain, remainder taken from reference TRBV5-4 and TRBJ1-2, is ETGVTQSPTHLIKTRGQQVTLRCSSQSGHNTVSWYQQALGQGPQFIFQYYREEENGRGNFPPRFSGLQFPNYSSELNVNALELDDSALYLCASSLSRTLNYGYTFGSGTRLTVV.

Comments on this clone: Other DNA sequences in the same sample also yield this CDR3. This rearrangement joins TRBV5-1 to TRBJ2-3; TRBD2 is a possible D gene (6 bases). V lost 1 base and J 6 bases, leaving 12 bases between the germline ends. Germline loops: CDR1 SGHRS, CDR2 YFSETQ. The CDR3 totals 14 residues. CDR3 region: CASSLSSAEDTQYF. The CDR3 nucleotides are TGCGCCAGCAGCTTGTCTAGCGCGGAGGATACGCAGTATTTT.

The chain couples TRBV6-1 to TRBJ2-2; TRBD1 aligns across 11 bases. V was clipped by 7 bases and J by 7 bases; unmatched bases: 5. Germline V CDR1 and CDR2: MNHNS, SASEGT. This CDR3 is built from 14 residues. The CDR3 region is CASIGTGGSGELFF. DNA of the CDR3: TGTGCCAGCATTGGGACAGGGGGGAGCGGGGAGCTGTTTTTT.

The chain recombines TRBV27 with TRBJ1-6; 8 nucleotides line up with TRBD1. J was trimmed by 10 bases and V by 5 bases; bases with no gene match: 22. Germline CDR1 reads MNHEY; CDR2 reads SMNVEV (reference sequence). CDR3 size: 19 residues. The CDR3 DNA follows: TGTGCCAGCAGTCCTCTTTTCCCCACGACAGGGGCATATGGATCACCCCTCCACTTT. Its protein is CASSPLFPTTGAYGSPLHF.

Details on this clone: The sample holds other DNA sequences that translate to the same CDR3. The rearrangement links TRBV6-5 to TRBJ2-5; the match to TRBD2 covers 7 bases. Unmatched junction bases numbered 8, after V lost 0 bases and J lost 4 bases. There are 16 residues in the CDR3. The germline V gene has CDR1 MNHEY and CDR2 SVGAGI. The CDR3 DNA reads TGTGCCAGCAGTTACTCGACCGGGAGGATTGGAGAGACCCAGTACTTC. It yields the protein CASSYSTGRIGETQYF.

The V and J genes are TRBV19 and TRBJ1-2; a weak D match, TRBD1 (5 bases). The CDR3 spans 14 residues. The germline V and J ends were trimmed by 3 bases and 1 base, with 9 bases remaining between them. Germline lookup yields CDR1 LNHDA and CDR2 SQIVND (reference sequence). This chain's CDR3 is CASSITGGNYGYTF. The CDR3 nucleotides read TGTGCCAGTAGTATTACGGGGGGTAACTATGGCTACACCTTC.

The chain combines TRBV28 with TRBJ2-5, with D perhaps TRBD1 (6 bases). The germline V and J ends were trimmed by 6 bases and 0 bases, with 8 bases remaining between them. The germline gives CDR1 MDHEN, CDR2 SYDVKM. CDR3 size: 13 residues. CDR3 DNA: TGTGCCAGCAGCGGACAGAACCAAGAGACCCAGTACTTC. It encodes CASSGQNQETQYF. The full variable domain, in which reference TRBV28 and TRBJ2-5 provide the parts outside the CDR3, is DVKVTQSSRYLVKRTGEKVFLECVQDMDHENMFWYRQDPGLGLRLIYFSYDVKMKEKGDIPEGYSVSREKKERFSLILESASTNQTSMYLCASSGQNQETQYFGPGTRLLVL.

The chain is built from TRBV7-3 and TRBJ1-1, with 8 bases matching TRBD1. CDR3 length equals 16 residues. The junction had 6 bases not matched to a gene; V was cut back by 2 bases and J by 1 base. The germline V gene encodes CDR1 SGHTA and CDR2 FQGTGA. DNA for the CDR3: TGTGCCAGCAGCTTACCCCGGACAGGGAAGAACACTGAAGCTTTCTTT. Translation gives CASSLPRTGKNTEAFF.

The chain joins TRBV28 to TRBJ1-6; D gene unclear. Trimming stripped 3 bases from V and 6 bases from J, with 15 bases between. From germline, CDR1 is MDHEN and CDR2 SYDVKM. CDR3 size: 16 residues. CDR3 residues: CASSFSQTAGNSPLHF. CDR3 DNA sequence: TGTGCCAGCAGTTTTAGTCAAACAGCGGGTAATTCACCCCTCCACTTT.

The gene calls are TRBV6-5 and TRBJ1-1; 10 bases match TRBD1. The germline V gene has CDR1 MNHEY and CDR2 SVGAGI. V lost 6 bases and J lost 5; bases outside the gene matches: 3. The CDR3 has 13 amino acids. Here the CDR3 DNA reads TGTGCCAGCAGATTGGGACAGGGGACTGAAGCTTTCTTT. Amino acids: CASRLGQGTEAFF.

The CDR3 DNA sequence: TGTGCCAGCAGTCCCGGGACAGGGGGCAATGAGCAGTTCTTC. Translating it yields CASSPGTGGNEQFF. V is TRBV6-4 and J is TRBJ2-1; 11 nucleotides align to TRBD1. The germline CDR1 and CDR2 sequences are MRHNA and SNTAGT. The CDR3 runs 14 residues. Losses at the gene ends were 5 bases for V and 6 bases for J; bases not matched to a gene: 3.